These T cell receptor beta chains were read from a single sample in a study of OX40 agonist ivuxolimab in advanced cancers. TCRdb keeps only in-frame clones here, not all; method: immunoSEQ multiplex PCR. The sample yields approximately 70,000 clones, 80% to 90% seen once. Sequencing used CD4+ or CD8+ T cells sorted from blood, obtained in a trial of the OX40 agonist ivuxolimab. Every receptor here comes from an adult with an advanced solid tumor such as melanoma, head and neck, liver or kidney cancer. Both conserved end residues are part of each CDR3. D genes are given only for firm matches. Where a row states a size, it is once, few, many or the class of an expanded clone; other rows omit it.

d_gene: -; v_gene: TRBV2; abundance: -; j_gene: TRBJ2-5; CDR3aa: CASAYNPQETQYF; CDR3nt: TGTGCCAGCGCGTATAATCCCCAAGAGACCCAGTACTTC
d_gene: TRBD1; v_gene: TRBV18; abundance: -; j_gene: TRBJ2-3; CDR3aa: CASSPLTGQGALGDTQYF; CDR3nt: TGTGCCAGCTCACCGCTAACGGGACAGGGGGCCTTGGGGGATACGCAGTATTTT
d_gene: -; v_gene: TRBV6-6; abundance: -; j_gene: TRBJ1-1; CDR3aa: CASRRLEEAFF; CDR3nt: TGTGCCAGCCGAAGGCTGGAAGAAGCTTTCTTT
d_gene: -; v_gene: TRBV7-6; abundance: once; j_gene: TRBJ2-1; CDR3aa: CATGSQAVNEQFF; CDR3nt: TGTGCCACTGGTTCTCAGGCAGTAAATGAGCAGTTCTTC
d_gene: -; v_gene: TRBV19; abundance: -; j_gene: TRBJ2-7; CDR3aa: CASNPGGNEQYF; CDR3nt: TGTGCCAGTAACCCAGGTGGTAACGAGCAGTACTTC
d_gene: -; v_gene: TRBV5-1; abundance: -; j_gene: TRBJ2-7; CDR3aa: CASSLEGADSYEQYF; CDR3nt: TGCGCCAGCAGCTTGGAAGGGGCGGACTCCTACGAGCAGTACTTC
d_gene: -; v_gene: TRBV19; abundance: -; j_gene: TRBJ1-5; CDR3aa: CASKTRGIGQPQHF; CDR3nt: TGTGCCAGCAAAACACGGGGGATAGGTCAGCCCCAGCATTTT
d_gene: -; v_gene: TRBV7-3; abundance: -; j_gene: TRBJ2-1; CDR3aa: CASSYLGTQDEQFF; CDR3nt: TGTGCCAGCAGCTACTTAGGGACACAGGATGAGCAGTTCTTC
d_gene: -; v_gene: TRBV6-1; abundance: once; j_gene: TRBJ2-3; CDR3aa: CALSGTSLRKQYF; CDR3nt: TGTGCCCTCTCGGGTACATCGCTACGAAAGCAGTATTTT
d_gene: -; v_gene: TRBV21-1; abundance: -; j_gene: TRBJ2-3; CDR3aa: CASSALFSDTQYF; CDR3nt: TGTGCCAGCAGCGCCCTATTCTCAGATACGCAGTATTTT
d_gene: -; v_gene: TRBV7-2; abundance: -; j_gene: TRBJ2-2; CDR3aa: CASSSDLGAGELFF; CDR3nt: TGTGCCAGCAGCTCGGACCTGGGGGCCGGGGAGCTGTTTTTT
d_gene: -; v_gene: TRBV7-2; abundance: -; j_gene: TRBJ1-3; CDR3aa: CASSLVGRGGNTIYF; CDR3nt: TGTGCCAGCAGCTTAGTCGGCAGGGGAGGAAACACCATATATTTT
d_gene: -; v_gene: TRBV13; abundance: -; j_gene: TRBJ1-3; CDR3aa: CASRETGRSGNTIYF; CDR3nt: TGTGCCAGCCGAGAGACAGGTAGATCCGGAAACACCATATATTTT
d_gene: TRBD1; v_gene: TRBV30; abundance: -; j_gene: TRBJ1-4; CDR3aa: CAWSAFLGQGGPGTNEKLFF; CDR3nt: TGTGCCTGGAGTGCTTTCCTTGGACAGGGAGGGCCAGGAACTAATGAAAAACTGTTTTTT
d_gene: -; v_gene: TRBV2; abundance: -; j_gene: TRBJ1-4; CDR3aa: CASSRMGAGEKLFF; CDR3nt: TGTGCCAGCAGTCGGATGGGGGCTGGTGAAAAACTGTTTTTT
d_gene: TRBD1; v_gene: TRBV19; abundance: -; j_gene: TRBJ1-2; CDR3aa: CASTNRQGDLSYGYTF; CDR3nt: TGTGCCAGTACCAATCGACAGGGTGATCTCTCGTATGGCTACACCTTC
d_gene: -; v_gene: TRBV20-1; abundance: few; j_gene: TRBJ1-1; CDR3aa: CSAGGNTEAFF; CDR3nt: TGCAGTGCGGGGGGGAACACTGAAGCTTTCTTT
d_gene: TRBD1; v_gene: TRBV19; abundance: -; j_gene: TRBJ2-2; CDR3aa: CASSITGVTGELFF; CDR3nt: TGTGCCAGTAGTATAACAGGGGTGACCGGGGAGCTGTTTTTT
d_gene: TRBD1; v_gene: TRBV6-1; abundance: -; j_gene: TRBJ2-2; CDR3aa: CASTSDRADTGELFF; CDR3nt: TGTGCCAGCACCTCGGACAGGGCGGACACCGGGGAGCTGTTTTTT
d_gene: TRBD2; v_gene: TRBV5-1; abundance: -; j_gene: TRBJ2-2; CDR3aa: CASSQGLDTGELFF; CDR3nt: TGCGCCAGCAGCCAGGGACTAGACACCGGGGAGCTGTTTTTT
d_gene: TRBD1; v_gene: TRBV14; abundance: -; j_gene: TRBJ1-1; CDR3aa: CASSLPTGGKTEAFF; CDR3nt: TGTGCCAGCAGCCTCCCGACAGGGGGCAAGACTGAAGCTTTCTTT
d_gene: -; v_gene: TRBV9; abundance: -; j_gene: TRBJ2-3; CDR3aa: CASSVDPSTDTQYF; CDR3nt: TGTGCCAGCAGCGTGGATCCTAGCACAGATACGCAGTATTTT
d_gene: -; v_gene: TRBV15; abundance: -; j_gene: TRBJ2-2; CDR3aa: CATSRGDRLSGELFF; CDR3nt: TGTGCCACCAGCCGCGGGGACAGACTCTCCGGGGAGCTGTTTTTT
d_gene: -; v_gene: TRBV4-3; abundance: -; j_gene: TRBJ2-2; CDR3aa: CASSQRGDVDTGELFF; CDR3nt: TGCGCCAGCAGCCAACGAGGAGACGTTGACACCGGGGAGCTGTTTTTT
d_gene: -; v_gene: TRBV19; abundance: -; j_gene: TRBJ2-5; CDR3aa: CASSMVGTRETQYF; CDR3nt: TGTGCCAGTAGTATGGTGGGAACTCGTGAGACCCAGTACTTC
d_gene: -; v_gene: TRBV6-6; abundance: -; j_gene: TRBJ2-7; CDR3aa: CASSNPLVYEQYF; CDR3nt: TGTGCCAGCAGCAACCCCCTTGTCTACGAGCAGTACTTC
d_gene: -; v_gene: TRBV30; abundance: -; j_gene: TRBJ2-7; CDR3aa: CAWGGDNYEQYF; CDR3nt: TGTGCCTGGGGGGGTGATAACTACGAGCAGTACTTC
d_gene: -; v_gene: TRBV19; abundance: -; j_gene: TRBJ1-5; CDR3aa: CASSIMSRDNQPQHF; CDR3nt: TGTGCCAGTAGTATAATGTCCAGGGATAATCAGCCCCAGCATTTT
d_gene: -; v_gene: TRBV21-1; abundance: -; j_gene: TRBJ2-1; CDR3aa: CASFKRGGRHNEQFF; CDR3nt: TGTGCCAGTTTCAAGAGAGGGGGCCGACACAATGAGCAGTTCTTC
d_gene: -; v_gene: TRBV5-4; abundance: -; j_gene: TRBJ1-2; CDR3aa: CASSVDSNYGYTF; CDR3nt: TGTGCCAGCAGTGTTGACAGCAACTATGGCTACACCTTC
d_gene: TRBD1; v_gene: TRBV28; abundance: -; j_gene: TRBJ1-5; CDR3aa: CASSFRDRVVQPQHF; CDR3nt: TGTGCCAGCAGTTTTAGGGACAGGGTCGTTCAGCCCCAGCATTTT
d_gene: TRBD1; v_gene: TRBV5-1; abundance: -; j_gene: TRBJ2-7; CDR3aa: CASSSTDRAHEQYF; CDR3nt: TGCGCCAGCAGCTCGACGGACAGGGCCCACGAGCAGTACTTC
d_gene: TRBD2; v_gene: TRBV18; abundance: -; j_gene: TRBJ2-5; CDR3aa: CASSLTSAMFQETQYF; CDR3nt: TGTGCCAGCTCGCTGACTAGCGCAATGTTCCAAGAGACCCAGTACTTC
d_gene: -; v_gene: TRBV30; abundance: few; j_gene: TRBJ1-4; CDR3aa: CAWSLRNDMFF; CDR3nt: TGTGCCTGGAGCCTCCGGAATGACATGTTTTTT
d_gene: -; v_gene: TRBV20-1; abundance: -; j_gene: TRBJ2-5; CDR3aa: CSAAEQETQYF; CDR3nt: TGCAGTGCGGCAGAACAAGAGACCCAGTACTTC
d_gene: -; v_gene: TRBV10-3; abundance: -; j_gene: TRBJ2-3; CDR3aa: CAISWDRDTDTQYF; CDR3nt: TGTGCCATCAGCTGGGACCGAGACACAGATACGCAGTATTTT
d_gene: -; v_gene: TRBV2; abundance: -; j_gene: TRBJ1-1; CDR3aa: CASSGGRDNTEAFF; CDR3nt: TGTGCCAGCAGTGGGGGCAGGGACAACACTGAAGCTTTCTTT
d_gene: TRBD1; v_gene: TRBV9; abundance: -; j_gene: TRBJ1-2; CDR3aa: CASSKDRGYGYTF; CDR3nt: TGTGCCAGCAGTAAAGACAGGGGCTATGGCTACACCTTC
d_gene: TRBD1; v_gene: TRBV5-6; abundance: -; j_gene: TRBJ2-1; CDR3aa: CASSQWTGGLYNEQFF; CDR3nt: TGTGCCAGCAGCCAATGGACAGGGGGCCTTTACAATGAGCAGTTCTTC
d_gene: -; v_gene: TRBV14; abundance: -; j_gene: TRBJ1-1; CDR3aa: CASSQDRWGVEAFF; CDR3nt: TGTGCCAGCAGCCAGGACCGTTGGGGAGTTGAAGCTTTCTTT
d_gene: -; v_gene: TRBV11-3; abundance: -; j_gene: TRBJ1-3; CDR3aa: CASSPSTSGNTIYF; CDR3nt: TGTGCCAGCAGTCCCTCCACCTCTGGAAACACCATATATTTT
d_gene: TRBD2; v_gene: TRBV4-1; abundance: -; j_gene: TRBJ2-7; CDR3aa: CASSQDYGGEAYEQYF; CDR3nt: TGCGCCAGCAGCCAAGATTACGGGGGGGAAGCCTACGAGCAGTACTTC
d_gene: -; v_gene: TRBV7-2; abundance: -; j_gene: TRBJ1-1; CDR3aa: CASSLGVASTEAFF; CDR3nt: TGTGCCAGCAGCTTAGGTGTAGCCTCCACTGAAGCTTTCTTT
d_gene: TRBD2; v_gene: TRBV2; abundance: -; j_gene: TRBJ2-5; CDR3aa: CASSAGLAGAQETQYF; CDR3nt: TGTGCCAGCAGTGCTGGACTAGCGGGGGCCCAAGAGACCCAGTACTTC
d_gene: -; v_gene: TRBV7-9; abundance: -; j_gene: TRBJ2-1; CDR3aa: CASSTLRTQVLFF; CDR3nt: TGTGCCAGCAGCACACTGCGGACCCAGGTTTTGTTCTTC
d_gene: -; v_gene: TRBV4-2; abundance: -; j_gene: TRBJ2-7; CDR3aa: CASSQDLSGGEYEQYF; CDR3nt: TGTGCCAGCAGCCAAGACCTATCGGGGGGCGAGTACGAGCAGTACTTC
d_gene: -; v_gene: TRBV30; abundance: -; j_gene: TRBJ2-3; CDR3aa: CAWVREFTDTQYF; CDR3nt: TGTGCCTGGGTACGAGAGTTCACAGATACGCAGTATTTT
d_gene: -; v_gene: TRBV7-2; abundance: -; j_gene: TRBJ1-1; CDR3aa: CASSLGRVTEAFF; CDR3nt: TGTGCCAGCAGCCTAGGGAGGGTCACTGAAGCTTTCTTT
d_gene: -; v_gene: TRBV5-1; abundance: -; j_gene: TRBJ2-2; CDR3aa: CASSPPQGDTGELFF; CDR3nt: TGCGCCAGCAGCCCGCCACAGGGAGACACCGGGGAGCTGTTTTTT
d_gene: -; v_gene: TRBV7-2; abundance: -; j_gene: TRBJ1-2; CDR3aa: CASSFQGLSGYTF; CDR3nt: TGTGCCAGCAGCTTTCAAGGGTTGAGTGGCTACACCTTC
d_gene: TRBD1; v_gene: TRBV7-9; abundance: -; j_gene: TRBJ2-1; CDR3aa: CASSFRDRDLGEQFF; CDR3nt: TGTGCCAGCAGCTTCCGGGACAGGGATTTAGGTGAGCAGTTCTTC
d_gene: -; v_gene: TRBV5-1; abundance: -; j_gene: TRBJ1-1; CDR3aa: CASSLDTEAFF; CDR3nt: TGCGCCAGCAGCTTAGACACTGAAGCTTTCTTT
d_gene: -; v_gene: TRBV7-2; abundance: -; j_gene: TRBJ1-5; CDR3aa: CASSPFGAFGQPQHF; CDR3nt: TGTGCCAGCAGTCCCTTCGGCGCGTTCGGTCAGCCCCAGCATTTT
d_gene: -; v_gene: TRBV27; abundance: -; j_gene: TRBJ1-1; CDR3aa: CASSSRGEAFF; CDR3nt: TGTGCCAGCAGTTCGCGAGGTGAAGCTTTCTTT
d_gene: -; v_gene: TRBV7-9; abundance: once; j_gene: TRBJ2-2; CDR3aa: CASSSPNRDYTGELFF; CDR3nt: TGTGCCAGCAGCTCCCCAAACCGGGACTACACCGGGGAGCTGTTTTTT